Listed here are 22 T cell receptor beta chains from one sample, sequenced in a study of shared clonotypes between healthy human individuals. Sequencing used immunoSEQ multiplex PCR; TCRdb keeps in-frame clones, though not all of them. The sample has about 1.5 million clones; nearly 99% are singletons. The sequenced sample consisted of naive CD4+ T cells sorted from blood. As for subset: CD45RA+ positively selected. Receptors originate from a man younger than 45 in good health.

The rearrangement joins TRBV5-1 to TRBJ2-1, with TRBD1 identical over 7 bases. V dropped 3 bases and J dropped 2; count of bases not matched to a gene: 11. Germline loops: CDR1 SGHRS, CDR2 YFSETQ. This CDR3 contains 17 residues. The CDR3 DNA is TGCGCCAGCAGCTCTAACCCACAGGGGATCGCCTACAATGAGCAGTTCTTC. It translates to CASSSNPQGIAYNEQFF.

This clone is a singleton in its sample. The chain recombines TRBV7-3 with TRBJ2-3, with D possibly TRBD1 on 6 matching bases. Trimming pared 2 bases from V and 6 bases from J, leaving 12 bases between. The germline CDR1 and CDR2 sequences are SGHTA and FQGTGA. The CDR3 is 14 amino acids. CDR3 region: CASSLGQGSDTQYF. DNA for the CDR3: TGTGCCAGCAGCTTAGGGCAGGGGAGTGATACGCAGTATTTT.

V usage is TRBV7-9 and J usage is TRBJ2-1; possibly TRBD2 for D (6 bases). From germline, CDR1 is SEHNR and CDR2 FQNEAQ (reference sequence). Trimming removed 1 base at V and 2 bases at J, with 9 bases between. The CDR3 runs 15 residues. The CDR3 protein is CASSLVAGPYNEQFF. The CDR3 DNA sequence: TGTGCCAGCAGCTTAGTTGCGGGACCCTACAATGAGCAGTTCTTC. Drawing the rest from reference TRBV7-9 and TRBJ2-1, the complete variable domain is DTGVSQNPRHKITKRGQNVTFRCDPISEHNRLYWYRQTLGQGPEFLTYFQNEAQLEKSRLLSDRFSAERPKGSFSTLEIQRTEQGDSAMYLCASSLVAGPYNEQFFGPGTRLTVL.

The V call is TRBV9, the J call TRBJ2-3; D might be TRBD2 (6 bases). This CDR3 is built from 15 residues. Germline V gene data show CDR1 as SGDLS and CDR2 as YYNGEE. The V end was cut by 4 bases, the J end by 8 bases, with 20 bases between. The CDR3 region is CASSPLAGSAGTQYF. In DNA form, the CDR3 reads TGTGCCAGCAGCCCTTTGGCAGGGTCAGCGGGTACGCAGTATTTT.

The DNA of the CDR3 is TGTGCCAGCAGCTTATACCCGAACACTGAAGCTTTCTTT. This codes for CASSLYPNTEAFF. V gene TRBV5-5 combines with J gene TRBJ1-1; D not resolved. The CDR3 extends over 13 amino acids. Germline V gene sequence: CDR1 SGHKS, CDR2 YYEKEE (reference sequence). Trimming shortened V by 2 bases and J by 1 base, and 6 bases separated the two germline ends.

This clone has only one observation. The rearrangement links TRBV9 to TRBJ2-5; 8 bases map to TRBD1. The CDR3 runs to 15 residues. Germline V CDR1 and CDR2: SGDLS, YYNGEE. The J segment lost 5 bases and the V segment lost 3 bases, leaving 9 bases of the junction unmatched. The CDR3: CASSGTGNLWETQYF. DNA of the CDR3: TGTGCCAGCAGCGGGACAGGGAATCTTTGGGAGACCCAGTACTTC.

V is TRBV5-1 and J is TRBJ2-1; D call uncertain. Germline V gene sequence: CDR1 SGHRS, CDR2 YFSETQ. The germline V and J ends were trimmed by 6 bases and 4 bases, with 20 bases remaining between them. CDR3 length: 16 amino acids. CDR3 sequence reads: CASNPRGHAFYNEQFF. DNA of the CDR3: TGCGCCAGCAACCCTCGTGGCCACGCCTTTTACAATGAGCAGTTCTTC.

The chain combines TRBV6-6 with TRBJ1-5; D is possibly TRBD1 (5 bases). The CDR3 has 14 residues. From germline, CDR1 is MNHNY and CDR2 SVGAGI (reference sequence). V was cut by 4 bases and J by 0 bases, with 7 bases left in between. CDR3 nucleotide sequence: TGTGCCAGCAGTTCCCAGGGTAGCAATCAGCCCCAGCATTTT. Translating it yields CASSSQGSNQPQHF.

This clone was recorded once. CDR3 nucleotide sequence: TGTGCCAGCAGCCAAGACGGAGGGGGCTGGGAGACCCAGTACTTC. It encodes CASSQDGGGWETQYF. V usage is TRBV14 and J usage is TRBJ2-5; D is possibly TRBD1 (7 bases). V was cut by 0 bases and J by 5 bases, with 13 bases left in between. The germline CDR1 and CDR2 sequences are SGHDN and FVKESK. This CDR3 has 15 residues.

The J gene is TRBJ1-2, the V gene TRBV19; TRBD1 is a possible D gene (5 bases). CDR1 is LNHDA and CDR2 is SQIVND in the germline V gene (reference sequence). V was clipped by 3 bases and J by 3 bases, with 11 bases between them. There are 14 residues in the CDR3. CDR3 nucleotide sequence: TGTGCCAGTAGTATCTTGACAGTGGACTATGGCTACACCTTC. Protein: CASSILTVDYGYTF.

The CDR3, as DNA: TGTGCCAGCAGCTCTACCTACGCAGATACGCAGTATTTT. As protein: CASSSTYADTQYF. This sequence joins TRBV11-3 and TRBJ2-3; D ambiguous. From germline, CDR1 is SGHNT and CDR2 YENEEA. Trimming left V 4 bases short and J 4 bases short, with 9 bases between. The CDR3 contains 13 residues.

The chain employs TRBV18 and TRBJ1-5, with D uncertain. Germline assignment: CDR1 KGHSH and CDR2 LQKENI. The germline V and J ends were trimmed by 2 bases and 1 base, with 15 bases remaining between them. This CDR3 is 17 amino acids long. The CDR3 spells CASSPNSGLSSNQPQHF. The CDR3, as DNA: TGTGCCAGCTCACCAAATTCGGGCCTCTCGAGCAATCAGCCCCAGCATTTT.

A word on this clone: Other DNA sequences in the sample encode the same CDR3. The V call is TRBV18, the J call TRBJ2-7, with D tentatively TRBD2 (5 bases). CDR1 is KGHSH and CDR2 is LQKENI in the germline V gene. Between the trimmed V and J ends, which lost 2 bases and 0 bases, there was a span of 8 bases. The CDR3 has 14 amino acids. The CDR3 loop reads CASSPSGSSYEQYF. The DNA for the CDR3 is TGTGCCAGCTCACCAAGCGGCAGCTCCTACGAGCAGTACTTC.

About this clone: The identical CDR3 is also encoded by other nucleotide sequences in the sample. V is TRBV6-4 and J is TRBJ2-3, with 8 bases identical to TRBD2. This CDR3 spans 16 amino acids. Losses at the gene ends were 4 bases for V and 0 bases for J; bases not matched to a gene: 6. The germline CDR1 and CDR2 sequences are MRHNA and SNTAGT. CDR3 region: CASSALAGPSTDTQYF. The CDR3 DNA is TGTGCCAGCAGTGCGTTAGCGGGACCTAGCACAGATACGCAGTATTTT.

The chain recombines TRBV5-3 with TRBJ2-1; TRBD2 matches at 15 bases. TRBV5-3 is given ORF status, its function remaining uncertain. The CDR3 sequence is 18 residues long. J was trimmed by 1 base and V by 3 bases; bases with no gene match: 5. CDR3 bases: TGTGCCAGAAGCTCGGGACTAGCGGGAGGACTATCCTACAATGAGCAGTTCTTC. Translation: CARSSGLAGGLSYNEQFF.

The CDR3 DNA follows: TGTGCCAGCAGCCCCGGGGGGGACAGACCCTACGAGCAGTACTTC. Translating it yields CASSPGGDRPYEQYF. This sequence joins TRBV7-9 and TRBJ2-7; a possible D gene is TRBD2 (8 bases). The CDR3 sequence is 15 residues long. Germline CDR1 SEHNR, CDR2 FQNEAQ (reference sequence). V shed 5 bases and J shed 2 bases, with 16 bases lying between them.

The rearrangement joins TRBV5-1 to TRBJ2-3; tentatively, D is TRBD1 or TRBD2 (5 bases each). The V gene lost 2 bases and the J gene lost 4 bases, with 17 bases spanning the gap. This CDR3 is 16 amino acids long. The germline V gene encodes CDR1 SGHRS and CDR2 YFSETQ. The CDR3 bases are TGCGCCAGCAGCTTTTATGGTTCGACGGGGCCAGATACGCAGTATTTT. Protein product: CASSFYGSTGPDTQYF.

J is TRBJ2-1 and V is TRBV6-5; 7 bases align to TRBD2. Germline V CDR1 and CDR2: MNHEY, SVGAGI. V lost 2 bases and J lost 5; bases outside the gene matches: 3. The CDR3 has 14 amino acids. CDR3 region: CASSYRTRDNEQFF. In DNA, the CDR3 is TGTGCCAGCAGTTACCGGACTAGAGACAATGAGCAGTTCTTC.

This chain links TRBV29-1 with TRBJ2-2; 12 bases are shared with TRBD2. Germline V gives CDR1 SQVTM, CDR2 ANQGSEA. There are 15 residues in the CDR3. With V trimmed by 1 base and J by 10 bases, 7 bases remained unmatched. CDR3 protein: CSVEAGLAGSEELFF. The CDR3 bases are TGCAGCGTTGAAGCGGGACTAGCGGGTTCGGAGGAGCTGTTTTTT.

The V gene is TRBV9, the J gene TRBJ2-1; 11 bases align to TRBD2. This CDR3 is built from 17 residues. V shed 0 bases and J 5 bases; nucleotides not matched to a gene: 7. Germline-derived CDR1 and CDR2 are SGDLS and YYNGEE. This CDR3 is CASSVESTSGANNEQFF. The DNA of the CDR3 is TGTGCCAGCAGCGTAGAATCGACTAGCGGGGCGAACAATGAGCAGTTCTTC.

V is TRBV21-1 and J is TRBJ2-7; the DNA was not compared with TRBD2, the D call given in the table. TRBV21-1 represents a pseudogene. The CDR3 is 12 amino acids. The CDR3 protein is CASSTRSYEQYF. CDR3 sequence (DNA): TGTGCCAGCAGCACCCGTTCCTACGAGCAGTACTTC.

To note about this clone: Other nucleotide sequences in the sample specify the same CDR3. This rearrangement joins TRBV6-5 to TRBJ2-7, with 7 nucleotides matching TRBD1. In germline, CDR1 is MNHEY, CDR2 SVGAGI. V shed 0 bases and J 3 bases; nucleotides not matched to a gene: 2. The CDR3 loop spans 14 amino acids. The CDR3 DNA is TGTGCCAGCAGTTACTCAGACAGGGTCTACGAGCAGTACTTC. Translated, it gives CASSYSDRVYEQYF.